These 10 T cell receptor beta chains share one sample of origin, sequenced in a study of blood T cells in healthy people across ages. Sample-barcoded 5' priming and a J-beta primer mix drove a second PCR of about 6 to 12 cycles. TCRdb analysed the 5' RACE reads with MiXCR anew, one entry per CDR3 protein. The table includes fewer than 800,000 distinct CDR3 sequences, 45% to 50% detected once. The sequenced sample was blood. Source of these receptors: a woman aged 60-75 years in good health.

This clonotype turned up a few times. The chain combines TRBV6-6 with TRBJ2-1, with 7 bases lining up with TRBD1. The germline V gene encodes CDR1 MNHNY and CDR2 SVGAGI (reference sequence). The CDR3 is 16 amino acids. The V gene end was trimmed by 0 bases and the J gene end by 1 base; junction bases not matched to a gene: 3. The CDR3 DNA reads as TGTGCCAGCAGTTACTCGACAGGGATTTCCTACAATGAGCAGTTCTTC. It is translated as CASSYSTGISYNEQFF.

The chain is built from TRBV27 and TRBJ2-2; weak D call: TRBD1 (5 bases). CDR1 MNHEY and CDR2 SMNVEV come from the germline V gene (reference sequence). The CDR3 consists of 16 residues. V lost 6 bases to trimming and J lost 4 bases, with 18 bases between them. Here the CDR3 reads CASSPQGGLPTGELFF. DNA of the CDR3: TGTGCCAGCAGCCCTCAGGGTGGGCTCCCCACCGGGGAGCTGTTTTTT.

This clonotype was picked up a small number of times. This could be a read error, since a much larger clone is one nucleotide away. The J gene is TRBJ2-3, the V gene TRBV7-9; 9 positions match TRBD2. With V trimmed by 2 bases and J by 4 bases, 10 bases remained unmatched. Germline V CDR1 and CDR2: SEHNR, FQNEAQ (reference sequence). The CDR3 is 17 amino acids. The CDR3 DNA is TGTGCCAGCAGCTTATGGCCTAGCGGGAAAATCGCAGATACGCAGTATTTT. This translates into CASSLWPSGKIADTQYF.

The rearrangement joins TRBV5-1 to TRBJ2-1; 7 positions agree with TRBD1. Germline CDR1 and CDR2: SGHRS and YFSETQ. V trimming: 0 bases; J trimming: 4 bases; junction bases outside the gene matches: 7. CDR3 length equals 16 residues. In DNA form, the CDR3 reads TGCGCCAGCAGCTTGGATGGCCCGGACAGGTACAATGAGCAGTTCTTC. It codes for CASSLDGPDRYNEQFF.

This clonotype was picked up a small number of times. The rearrangement uses TRBV4-1 and TRBJ1-4; the D gene is possibly TRBD1 (6 bases). Trimming removed 2 bases at V and 8 bases at J, with 21 bases between. Germline-derived CDR1 and CDR2 are MGHRA and YSYEKL. The CDR3 length is 17 residues. CDR3 residues: CASSQPGGRPGTEKLFF. The CDR3 DNA is TGCGCCAGCAGCCAACCGGGAGGCAGGCCCGGGACAGAAAAACTGTTTTTT.

Ten or more counts support this clonotype. The V call is TRBV14, the J call TRBJ2-7; TRBD1 matches at 7 bases. J gave up 3 bases and V 4 bases, and 3 bases lay outside the gene matches. The CDR3 is made up of 13 amino acids. From germline, CDR1 is SGHDN and CDR2 FVKESK. The CDR3 DNA follows: TGTGCCAGCAGCCGGGACAGTCACTACGAGCAGTACTTC. Amino acids: CASSRDSHYEQYF.

This clonotype was detected a few times. The chain joins TRBV6-6 to TRBJ2-1; D unclear. Germline CDR1 reads MNHNY; CDR2 reads SVGAGI (reference sequence). This CDR3 has 14 residues. Trimming removed 5 bases at V and 0 bases at J, with 8 bases between. The CDR3 spells CASSPAASYNEQFF. DNA of the CDR3: TGTGCCAGCAGTCCTGCCGCCTCCTACAATGAGCAGTTCTTC.

The chain uses TRBV29-1 and TRBJ2-3; D is perhaps TRBD2 (5 bases). Per the germline V gene, CDR1 is SQVTM and CDR2 is ANQGSEA. Trimming stripped 7 bases from V and 4 bases from J, with 12 bases between. There are 12 residues in the CDR3. The CDR3 sequence: CSADPGADTQYF. The CDR3 coding sequence is TGCAGCGCGGATCCCGGGGCAGATACGCAGTATTTT.

The V call is TRBV7-9, the J call TRBJ2-1, with 9 positions matching TRBD2. CDR1 and CDR2 (germline): SEHNR, FQNEAQ (reference sequence). The V and J ends lost 3 bases and 7 bases, in that order; junction bases with no gene match: 13. The CDR3 is made up of 17 amino acids. CDR3 loop: CASSLDGGSGRLNEQFF. The DNA of the CDR3 is TGTGCCAGCAGCTTGGACGGGGGTAGCGGGAGATTGAATGAGCAGTTCTTC.

The genes are TRBV4-1 and TRBJ1-1; D gene ambiguous. The V and J ends lost 0 bases and 4 bases respectively, with 6 bases between them. CDR3 length: 13 amino acids. Germline lookup yields CDR1 MGHRA and CDR2 YSYEKL. Here the CDR3 reads CASSQDPGTEAFF. In nucleotides, the CDR3 is TGCGCCAGCAGCCAAGACCCCGGCACTGAAGCTTTCTTT.